Listed here is a single T cell receptor beta chain. This specimen comes from a study of blood T cell repertoires in COVID-19. Sequencing was performed with immunoSEQ multiplex PCR; in TCRdb, only in-frame clones are kept and a portion is missing. The sample holds 200,000 to 300,000 clones, around 90% seen once. The CDR3 spans 13 residues. Germline V gives CDR1 LNHDA, CDR2 SQIVND (reference sequence). Trimming cost V 8 bases and J 2 bases, with 13 bases left between them. This chain connects TRBV19 to TRBJ2-7, with D maybe TRBD1 (5 bases). The sequenced material came from PBMCs or T cells enriched from blood (not recorded which). The source of this sequence is a woman aged 30 to 39 with acute COVID-19. CDR3: CASLGEQAYEQYF. CDR3 coding DNA: TGTGCCAGTTTGGGTGAACAGGCCTACGAGCAGTACTTC. Using reference TRBV19 and TRBJ2-7 for the parts outside the CDR3, the full variable domain is DGGITQSPKYLFRKEGQNVTLSCEQNLNHDAMYWYRQDPGQGLRLIYYSQIVNDFQKGDIAEGYSVSREKKESFPLTVTSAQKNPTAFYLCASLGEQAYEQYFGPGTRLTVT.